This TCR beta chain was profiled in a study of long-term antiretroviral therapy in people with HIV. Study-wide results and limits: In HIV, the repertoires covered a tighter span of CDR3 lengths than in controls.

The run of the v3.0 immunoSEQ assay was at survey level. The repertoire was sequenced with immunoSEQ multiplex PCR; TCRdb's copy has only in-frame clones and lacks some. The sample holds 20,000 to 25,000 clones, 85% seen once. Each donor had at least one pre-ART and at least two post-ART PBMC samples. Germline CDR1 is MGHDK and CDR2 is SYGVNS. This CDR3 has 13 amino acids. Trimming cost V 4 bases and J 7 bases, with 10 bases left between them. Points on this clone: As yet, its antigen is unknown.

The receptor was isolated from a man in his forties with HIV. The chain uses TRBV25-1 and TRBJ2-2; D is uncertain. The material sequenced was unsorted PBMCs, taken 1.6 years after starting antiretroviral therapy. CDR3: CASSVVSDGELFF. CDR3 nucleotide sequence: TGTGCCAGCAGTGTCGTGTCGGACGGGGAGCTGTTTTTT.